Described below is a single TCR beta chain sequence and its context. This CDR3 has 17 amino acids. Trimming removed 0 bases from V and 4 bases from J; junction bases left unmatched: 8. CDR1 is SGHRS and CDR2 is YFSETQ in the germline V gene. These data come from a study of blood T cell repertoires in COVID-19. Whole-study context: The analysed material was cDNA or gDNA that came from T cells, B-cell-depleted T cells, or PBMCs.

Authors' data handling: Reference gene primer amplification in the assay estimated nucleated cell counts. The method was immunoSEQ multiplex PCR; TCRdb's version includes in-frame clones alone and lacks a portion of them. For V, J and clone size, that table is used; D and trimming come from the DNA. The sample lists some 180,000 clones, more than 80% seen once, with around 7.5% in the top ten. This TCR derives from an older woman with acute or convalescent COVID-19. The specimen was peripheral blood. The chain carries TRBV5-1 and TRBJ2-7; TRBD2 matches 12 bases. DNA for the CDR3: TGCGCCAGCAGCTTGGGACTAGCGGGAGTGCGGGGTTACGAGCAGTACTTC. Its translation is CASSLGLAGVRGYEQYF. Full variable domain (outside the CDR3, taken from reference TRBV5-1 and TRBJ2-7): KAGVTQTPRYLIKTRGQQVTLSCSPISGHRSVSWYQQTPGQGLQFLFEYFSETQRNKGNFPGRFSGRQFSNSRSEMNVSTLELGDSALYLCASSLGLAGVRGYEQYFGPGTRLTVT.